These 9 T cell receptor beta chains share one sample of origin, sequenced in a study of vaccination effects on CD4 cells after COVID-19. Sequencing used immunoSEQ multiplex PCR; TCRdb keeps in-frame clones, though not all of them. The table lists 35,000 to 45,000 clones, around four fifths of them singletons. Sequencing in the ViraFEST assay came after antigen-specific CD4+ T cells had been expanded with viral peptide pools, which were used to stimulate PBMC. Culture lasted roughly eleven days before CD4+ T cell isolation. Of the BNT162b2 and mRNA-1273 vaccines, participants received two doses of one or the other. Antigens for these TCRs are unknown. Sample: CD4+ T cells from PBMCs cultured with HCoV-NL63 spike peptides, taken after COVID-19 vaccination. Receptors were obtained from a human donor who received a COVID-19 vaccine. Some clones in this sample may be carry-over from other donors' samples.

CDR3 coding DNA: TGTGCCACCAGTGACCCCAGGGTGGCCCAAGAGACCCAGTACTTC. Translating it yields CATSDPRVAQETQYF. The chain recombines TRBV24-1 with TRBJ2-5; D might be TRBD1 (5 bases). The CDR3 has 15 residues. V lost 4 bases to trimming and J lost 1 base, with 12 bases between them. Germline V gene sequence: CDR1 KGHDR, CDR2 SFDVKD.

This chain uses TRBV5-1 with TRBJ2-5; no reliable D call. Trimming shortened V by 1 base and J by 5 bases, and 12 bases separated the two germline ends. The CDR3 runs to 14 residues. The germline V gene has CDR1 SGHRS and CDR2 YFSETQ. The CDR3 sequence is CASSLFGGAETQYF. The CDR3 DNA is TGCGCCAGCAGCTTGTTCGGCGGAGCGGAGACCCAGTACTTC. The variable domain in full, with the rest retrieved from reference TRBV5-1 and TRBJ2-5, is KAGVTQTPRYLIKTRGQQVTLSCSPISGHRSVSWYQQTPGQGLQFLFEYFSETQRNKGNFPGRFSGRQFSNSRSEMNVSTLELGDSALYLCASSLFGGAETQYFGPGTRLLVL.

The V gene is TRBV10-2, the J gene TRBJ1-6; TRBD1 might be the D (5 bases). Germline values: CDR1 WSHSY, CDR2 SAAADI. The CDR3 runs to 13 residues. V lost 4 bases and J 7 bases, leaving 8 bases between the germline ends. The CDR3 region has the DNA TGCGCCAGCAGTGCCGCAGGGAATTCACCCCTCCACTTT. This codes for CASSAAGNSPLHF.

The rearrangement joins TRBV5-1 to TRBJ2-1; 11 positions agree with TRBD2. CDR1 is SGHRS and CDR2 is YFSETQ in the germline V gene. V was clipped by 0 bases and J by 9 bases; unmatched bases: 8. CDR3 length: 16 residues. The CDR3 protein is CASSLVVTSGNREQFF. CDR3 in DNA: TGCGCCAGCAGCTTGGTTGTGACTAGCGGGAATCGTGAGCAGTTCTTC.

The chain has TRBV2 and TRBJ2-1, with 12 bases aligning to TRBD2. The V segment lost 6 bases and the J segment 9 bases; nucleotides outside the gene matches: 9. The CDR3 consists of 15 residues. CDR1 SNHLY and CDR2 FYNNEI come from the germline V gene. The CDR3: CASRRTSGDSSEQFF. The CDR3 coding sequence is TGTGCCAGCAGGAGGACTAGCGGGGATTCGAGTGAGCAGTTCTTC.

The CDR3 is CASSGPRQPQHF. DNA for the CDR3: TGTGCCAGCAGTGGCCCCCGGCAGCCCCAGCATTTT. The rearrangement uses TRBV2 and TRBJ1-5; D is ambiguous. The germline V gene has CDR1 SNHLY and CDR2 FYNNEI. The CDR3 loop spans 12 amino acids. The V gene lost 4 bases and the J gene lost 7 bases, with 8 bases spanning the gap.

This chain connects TRBV6-5 to TRBJ2-3; D unclear. Germline lookup yields CDR1 MNHEY and CDR2 SVGAGI. The CDR3 totals 15 residues. Trimming shortened V by 0 bases and J by 2 bases, and 9 bases separated the two germline ends. The CDR3 loop reads CASSYSIGPTDTQYF. In nucleotides, the CDR3 is TGTGCCAGCAGTTACTCGATAGGGCCCACAGATACGCAGTATTTT.

The chain links TRBV12-3 or TRBV12-4 to TRBJ1-2; weak D call: TRBD1 (6 bases). The CDR3 has 13 residues. Trimming removed 6 bases from V and 7 bases from J, with 15 bases in between. In DNA form, the CDR3 reads TGTGCCAGCAGAGGGGGGGGGAGGGCTGGCTACACCTTC. This encodes CASRGGGRAGYTF.

V and J are TRBV2 and TRBJ1-2; TRBD1 matches at 11 bases. CDR3 length equals 14 residues. Losses at the gene ends were 6 bases for V and 3 bases for J; bases not matched to a gene: 3. Germline-derived CDR1 and CDR2 are SNHLY and FYNNEI. CDR3 DNA: TGTGCCAGCAGCCGGGGACAGGGGGACTATGGCTACACCTTC. This sequence encodes CASSRGQGDYGYTF.